One sample yielded the 29 T cell receptor beta chains listed below, sequenced in a study of human T cells and chemical hapten exposure. TCRdb called the RACE reads again in MiXCR, with one record for every CDR3 protein. Here the sample spans about 47,000 distinct CDR3 sequences, 4.4% being singletons. Noted time point: healthy volunteer bleed at 2 weeks. Unfractionated whole blood yielded total RNA. Specimen: whole blood. These receptors were collected from a human donor in good health. Some clones in this sample may be carry-over from other donors' samples.

This clonotype was observed many times. The chain couples TRBV28 to TRBJ1-1, with 7 nucleotides matching TRBD1. The CDR3 totals 13 residues. V lost 8 bases and J lost 7; bases outside the gene matches: 10. Germline V gene data show CDR1 as MDHEN and CDR2 as SYDVKM. The DNA of the CDR3 is TGTGCCAGCCACGTGACAGGGAAAATTGAAGCTTTCTTT. It encodes CASHVTGKIEAFF.

This clonotype was found many times. V usage is TRBV6-5 and J usage is TRBJ2-2; possibly TRBD1 for D (6 bases). The length of the CDR3 is 15 residues. Trimming pared 6 bases from V and 0 bases from J, leaving 11 bases between. The germline V gene encodes CDR1 MNHEY and CDR2 SVGAGI. The CDR3 DNA follows: TGTGCCAGCAGACGTGGACAGACGAACACCGGGGAGCTGTTTTTT. The encoded protein is CASRRGQTNTGELFF.

Turning to this clonotype: The junction departs from germline at one end; a sequencing error may be responsible. V is TRBV10-3 and J is TRBJ2-7; the D call may be TRBD1 or TRBD2 (5 bases each). Germline loops: CDR1 ENHRY, CDR2 SYGVKD. This CDR3 contains 13 residues. CDR3 DNA: TGTGCCACCAGTTCCGGGACGGGTAACGAGCAGTACTTC. Protein product: CATSSGTGNEQYF.

This clonotype occurred many times. The chain joins TRBV27 to TRBJ2-7; the match to TRBD1 covers 7 bases. The CDR3 spans 13 residues. The J segment lost 5 bases and the V segment lost 5 bases, leaving 6 bases of the junction unmatched. Per the germline V gene, CDR1 is MNHEY and CDR2 is SMNVEV (reference sequence). Here the CDR3 reads CASSRQGRHEQYF. CDR3 coding DNA: TGTGCCAGCAGTAGACAGGGTCGCCACGAGCAGTACTTC.

This clonotype turned up a few times. The V call is TRBV20-1, the J call TRBJ1-1, with 8 bases identical to TRBD1. Germline values: CDR1 DFQATT, CDR2 SNEGSKA (reference sequence). J was trimmed by 1 base and V by 2 bases; bases with no gene match: 6. This CDR3 comprises 15 residues. In DNA, the CDR3 is TGCAGTGCTAGATTGGACAGGGTGGCGAACACTGAAGCTTTCTTT. Amino acids: CSARLDRVANTEAFF.

This clonotype was seen ten or more times. V is TRBV12-3 or TRBV12-4 and J is TRBJ2-7; TRBD2 aligns across 8 bases. The CDR3 covers 15 residues. The junction had 11 bases not matched to a gene; V was cut back by 6 bases and J by 4 bases. The CDR3: CASSLERELAYEQYF. In nucleotides, the CDR3 is TGTGCCAGCAGCTTGGAGCGGGAGTTAGCTTACGAGCAGTACTTC.

This clonotype appeared a few times. This chain joins TRBV5-1 and TRBJ1-4; the D is unclear. Germline CDR1 SGHRS, CDR2 YFSETQ. The CDR3 sequence is 16 residues long. Trimming stripped 1 base from V and 1 base from J, with 11 bases between. This chain's CDR3 is CASSLSGPVTNEKLFF. In nucleotides, the CDR3 is TGCGCCAGCAGCTTGTCAGGTCCCGTAACTAATGAAAAACTGTTTTTT.

This clonotype was observed at least ten times. The CDR3 bases are TGTGCCAGCAGCTATAATGGGGACATTCAGTACTTC. It encodes CASSYNGDIQYF. The chain joins TRBV7-2 to TRBJ2-4, with D unresolved. This CDR3 spans 12 amino acids. Germline V lookup: CDR1 SGHTA, CDR2 FQGNSA. Trimming shortened V by 4 bases and J by 8 bases, and 9 bases separated the two germline ends.

At least ten counts were recorded for this clonotype. The rearrangement joins TRBV18 to TRBJ2-7, with D unresolved. Germline-derived CDR1 and CDR2 are KGHSH and LQKENI. Trimming removed 4 bases at V and 6 bases at J, with 10 bases between. The CDR3 totals 12 residues. CDR3 in DNA: TGTGCCAGCTCACAGTGGAGCTCCGAGCAGTACTTC. It codes for CASSQWSSEQYF.

The table lists this clonotype with many counts. V gene TRBV10-3 combines with J gene TRBJ2-7, with 9 bases matching TRBD2. This CDR3 is 12 amino acids long. Germline values: CDR1 ENHRY, CDR2 SYGVKD. V dropped 8 bases and J dropped 5; count of bases not matched to a gene: 4. CDR3 sequence reads: CAIGRTSDEQYF. CDR3 DNA sequence: TGTGCCATCGGGAGGACTAGCGACGAGCAGTACTTC.

This clonotype was recorded a few times. The chain joins TRBV5-4 to TRBJ2-5; no clear D gene. V lost 2 bases, J lost 2 bases, and 7 bases lay in between. The CDR3 loop spans 13 amino acids. Per the germline V gene, CDR1 is SGHNT and CDR2 is YYREEE (reference sequence). CDR3 region: CASSFSRQETQYF. CDR3 coding DNA: TGTGCCAGCAGCTTCTCGCGGCAAGAGACCCAGTACTTC.

This clonotype was observed at least ten times. This chain uses TRBV20-1 with TRBJ2-7, with 11 bases lining up with TRBD1. Germline CDR1 is DFQATT and CDR2 is SNEGSKA (reference sequence). The V and J ends lost 2 bases and 4 bases, in that order; junction bases with no gene match: 7. This CDR3 has 15 residues. The CDR3 loop reads CSARPRDRGLYEQYF. The CDR3 region has the DNA TGCAGTGCTAGACCCCGGGACAGGGGGTTGTACGAGCAGTACTTC.

The chain uses TRBV19 and TRBJ2-3; TRBD2 matches 7 bases. Germline CDR1 LNHDA, CDR2 SQIVND (reference sequence). The ends lost 6 bases at V and 7 bases at J; junction bases unmatched: 19. The CDR3 contains 17 residues. As DNA, the CDR3 is TGTGCCAGTAGCCCCCTCACCAAAGCGGGAAGCCGATATACGCAGTATTTT. It translates to CASSPLTKAGSRYTQYF.

This clonotype has a count of ten or more. V and J are TRBV28 and TRBJ2-7, with unresolved D. Trimming took off 2 bases at V and 1 base at J, with 15 bases between the two ends. CDR3 size: 16 residues. Germline V gene data show CDR1 as MDHEN and CDR2 as SYDVKM. The CDR3 DNA follows: TGTGCCAGCAGTTTAACAGATTTACTAAATTCCTACGAGCAGTACTTC. Protein: CASSLTDLLNSYEQYF.

This clonotype was recorded at least ten times. CDR3 nucleotide sequence: TGTGCCAGCAGCGGGGCATTCAGGCAGCCCCAGCATTTT. It is translated as CASSGAFRQPQHF. The chain combines TRBV6-2 or TRBV6-3 with TRBJ1-5; TRBD1 is a possible D gene (5 bases). Trimming left V 6 bases short and J 7 bases short, with 13 bases between. The CDR3 is made up of 13 amino acids. The V gene's germline CDR1 is MNHEY and CDR2 SVGEGT.

This clonotype was detected ten times or more. The rearrangement uses TRBV20-1 and TRBJ1-5; D not certain. Trimming stripped 7 bases from V and 7 bases from J, with 17 bases between. This CDR3 has 13 residues. Germline CDR1 reads DFQATT; CDR2 reads SNEGSKA (reference sequence). The CDR3 loop is CSVLFEGGQPQHF. Written as DNA, the CDR3 is TGCAGTGTCTTATTTGAGGGAGGCCAGCCCCAGCATTTT.

A few counts support this clonotype. The genes are TRBV11-2 and TRBJ1-3, with D tentatively TRBD1 (5 bases). There are 16 residues in the CDR3. Germline assignment: CDR1 SGHAT and CDR2 FQNNGV. Trimming shortened V by 7 bases and J by 3 bases, and 19 bases separated the two germline ends. CDR3 amino acids: CASTLLRTNRGNTIYF. The DNA for the CDR3 is TGTGCCAGCACCCTCCTCCGGACAAACCGTGGAAACACCATATATTTT. Drawing the rest from reference TRBV11-2 and TRBJ1-3, the complete variable domain is EAGVAQSPRYKIIEKRQSVAFWCNPISGHATLYWYQQILGQGPKLLIQFQNNGVVDDSQLPKDRFSAERLKGVDSTLKIQPAKLEDSAVYLCASTLLRTNRGNTIYFGEGSWLTVV.

Here the CDR3 reads CASSGREVTGELFF. In DNA form, the CDR3 reads TGTGCCAGCAGTGGCAGGGAGGTCACCGGGGAGCTGTTTTTT. The chain recombines TRBV6-1 with TRBJ2-2, with D possibly being TRBD2 (6 bases). This CDR3 contains 14 residues. Trimming shortened V by 4 bases and J by 4 bases, and 10 bases separated the two germline ends. The V gene's germline CDR1 is MNHNS and CDR2 SASEGT.

The J gene is TRBJ2-1, the V gene TRBV7-9; the D gene is possibly TRBD1 (6 bases). V shed 0 bases and J shed 5 bases, with 8 bases lying between them. The CDR3 spans 14 residues. Germline values: CDR1 SEHNR, CDR2 FQNEAQ (reference sequence). The CDR3 nucleotides are TGTGCCAGCAGCTTAGCGAGACAGGACAATGAGCAGTTCTTC. This gives the protein CASSLARQDNEQFF.

The rearrangement uses TRBV5-1 and TRBJ2-4, with 7 bases aligning to TRBD1. V shed 0 bases, J shed 5 bases, and the junction held 14 bases outside the gene matches. The CDR3 has 18 residues. Germline CDR1 and CDR2: SGHRS and YFSETQ. CDR3 nucleotides: TGCGCCAGCAGCTTGGCGGGACAGCTCTCCCCTGGTCAAAACATTCAGTACTTC. It specifies CASSLAGQLSPGQNIQYF.

At least ten counts were recorded for this clonotype. The J gene is TRBJ1-5, the V gene TRBV29-1, with D uncertain. Trimming took off 4 bases at V and 2 bases at J, with 6 bases between the two ends. This CDR3 comprises 12 residues. CDR1 and CDR2 (germline): SQVTM, ANQGSEA. This chain's CDR3 is CSVVAGNQPQHF. The DNA for the CDR3 is TGCAGCGTTGTGGCTGGCAATCAGCCCCAGCATTTT.

This clonotype was observed many times. The chain couples TRBV3-1 to TRBJ2-7, with 7 positions matching TRBD2. The CDR3 is made up of 13 amino acids. CDR1 is LGHDT and CDR2 is YNNKEL in the germline V gene (reference sequence). The ends lost 3 bases at V and 6 bases at J; junction bases unmatched: 5. The CDR3: CASSQGTKLEQYF. The CDR3 DNA is TGTGCCAGCAGCCAGGGGACTAAGCTCGAGCAGTACTTC.

This clonotype was counted ten times or more. This rearrangement joins TRBV6-5 to TRBJ2-1; 12 bases align to TRBD2. Germline CDR1 MNHEY, CDR2 SVGAGI. V shed 0 bases, J shed 8 bases, and the junction held 8 bases outside the gene matches. The CDR3 runs to 17 residues. CDR3 coding DNA: TGTGCCAGCAGTTACTCCCTAGCGGGAGGGCCGGCCGATGAGCAGTTCTTC. Amino acid sequence: CASSYSLAGGPADEQFF.

This clonotype was recorded many times. This CDR3 reads CASSADTNTEAFF. CDR3 nucleotide sequence: TGTGCCAGCAGTGCGGACACGAACACTGAAGCTTTCTTT. The chain recombines TRBV6-1 with TRBJ1-1, with a possible D match to TRBD1 (5 bases). CDR1 and CDR2 (germline): MNHNS, SASEGT. The germline V and J ends were trimmed by 4 bases and 1 base, with 7 bases remaining between them. CDR3 length equals 13 residues.

The table lists this clonotype with many counts. The CDR3 DNA reads as TGCGCCAGCAGCTTGGTTTCTCGGGAGGATGAAAAACTGTTTTTT. It yields the protein CASSLVSREDEKLFF. The chain is built from TRBV5-1 and TRBJ1-4; unclear D gene. The CDR3 length is 15 residues. In germline, CDR1 is SGHRS, CDR2 YFSETQ. V lost 0 bases to trimming and J lost 6 bases, with 12 bases between them.

This clonotype appeared many times. This chain links TRBV11-3 with TRBJ2-3, with 7 bases lining up with TRBD2. The CDR3 length is 14 residues. V was pared by 5 bases and J by 1 base, with 3 bases of the junction left unmatched. Per germline, CDR1 SGHNT and CDR2 YENEEA. The DNA of the CDR3 is TGTGCCAGCAGCCCTGGACTAGGCACAGATACGCAGTATTTT. Translating gives CASSPGLGTDTQYF. Looking up the rest from reference TRBV11-3 and TRBJ2-3 gives the full variable domain: EAGVVQSPRYKIIEKKQPVAFWCNPISGHNTLYWYLQNLGQGPELLIRYENEEAVDDSQLPKDRFSAERLKGVDSTLKIQPAELGDSAVYLCASSPGLGTDTQYFGPGTRLTVL.

The rearrangement links TRBV12-3 or TRBV12-4 to TRBJ1-5; weak D call: TRBD1 (6 bases). V lost 3 bases to trimming and J lost 1 base, with 16 bases between them. CDR3 size: 17 residues. The CDR3 DNA reads as TGTGCCAGCAGTTTTTCGGGGGGCGGGCGGAGCAATCAGCCCCAGCATTTT. This translates into CASSFSGGGRSNQPQHF.

Turning to this clonotype: A clone one base away is much larger, so this may be a read error. CDR3 DNA: TGTGCCAGCAGCGTAAATCCCCCACAGGGGGTGGAGGATACGCAGTATTTT. Translation gives CASSVNPPQGVEDTQYF. V gene TRBV9 combines with J gene TRBJ2-3; TRBD1 matches 8 bases. V trimming: 1 base; J trimming: 6 bases; junction bases outside the gene matches: 13. Per the germline V gene, CDR1 is SGDLS and CDR2 is YYNGEE. The CDR3 has 17 residues.

In its sample, this clonotype was seen many times. This chain uses TRBV5-4 with TRBJ1-1; D gene ambiguous. There are 13 residues in the CDR3. Germline CDR1 and CDR2: SGHNT and YYREEE (reference sequence). V dropped 3 bases and J dropped 0 bases, with 6 bases sitting between them. CDR3 bases: TGTGCCAGCAGCTCCTGGATGAACACTGAAGCTTTCTTT. Its translation: CASSSWMNTEAFF. The full variable domain, its missing parts supplied by reference TRBV5-4 and TRBJ1-1, is ETGVTQSPTHLIKTRGQQVTLRCSSQSGHNTVSWYQQALGQGPQFIFQYYREEENGRGNFPPRFSGLQFPNYSSELNVNALELDDSALYLCASSSWMNTEAFFGQGTRLTVV.